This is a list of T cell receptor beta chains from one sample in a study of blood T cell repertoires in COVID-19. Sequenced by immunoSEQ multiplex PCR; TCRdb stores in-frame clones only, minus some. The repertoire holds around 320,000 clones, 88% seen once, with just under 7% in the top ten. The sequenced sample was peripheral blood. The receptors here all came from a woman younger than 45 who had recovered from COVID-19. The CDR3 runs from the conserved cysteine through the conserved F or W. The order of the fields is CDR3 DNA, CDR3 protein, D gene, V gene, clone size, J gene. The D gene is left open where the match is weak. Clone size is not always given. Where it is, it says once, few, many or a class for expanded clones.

DNA: TGTGCCAGCAGCGTAGCTGGGACAGGGGACTACGAGCAGTACTTC; CDR3: CASSVAGTGDYEQYF; D: TRBD1; V: TRBV9; size: once; J: TRBJ2-7
DNA: TGTGCCACCAGTCCTTGCCGCTCTGACAGAGAGCGGGGTTTGCCCCAGCATTTT; CDR3: CATSPCRSDRERGLPQHF; D: .; V: TRBV24-1; size: .; J: TRBJ1-5
DNA: TGTGCCAGCAGCTTGGGTCCCCCGGGAAATTCACCCCTCCACTTT; CDR3: CASSLGPPGNSPLHF; D: .; V: TRBV5-6; size: few; J: TRBJ1-6
DNA: TGTGCCAGCTCACCACCTCAGGGTGGCTCTGGAAACACCATATATTTT; CDR3: CASSPPQGGSGNTIYF; D: .; V: TRBV18; size: .; J: TRBJ1-3
DNA: TGTGCCAGCAGCTTAGACAGTATCTATGGCTACACCTTC; CDR3: CASSLDSIYGYTF; D: .; V: TRBV7-9; size: .; J: TRBJ1-2
DNA: TGCGCCAGCAGCTTAGGTCAGCGGGCTAGCACAGATACGCAGTATTTT; CDR3: CASSLGQRASTDTQYF; D: .; V: TRBV5-1; size: .; J: TRBJ2-3
DNA: TGTGCCAGCAGTGTTTGGACGGGGGAAGAGGCTTTCTTT; CDR3: CASSVWTGEEAFF; D: .; V: TRBV2; size: .; J: TRBJ1-1
DNA: TGTGCCAGCAGCCTTACTAGCGGGGGGGTAGGTGAGCAGTTCTTC; CDR3: CASSLTSGGVGEQFF; D: TRBD2; V: TRBV6-2/TRBV6-3; size: few; J: TRBJ2-1
DNA: TGTGCCAGCAGCTCCGGGGGGCGGCTACATCTCACCCTCCACTTT; CDR3: CASSSGGRLHLTLHF; D: .; V: TRBV5-5; size: .; J: TRBJ1-6
DNA: TGTGCCAGCTCAAAACCCACCGTTTCAGGGCTACAATCCTACAATGAGCAGTTCTTC; CDR3: CASSKPTVSGLQSYNEQFF; D: .; V: TRBV18; size: .; J: TRBJ2-1
DNA: TGCGCCAGCAGCTCCGGAGGAGCGGATACGCAGTATTTT; CDR3: CASSSGGADTQYF; D: .; V: TRBV5-1; size: .; J: TRBJ2-3
DNA: TGTGCCAGTACCAAGCGGGCAGGGGGAGGATTAGGTGAAAAACTGTTTTTT; CDR3: CASTKRAGGGLGEKLFF; D: TRBD1; V: TRBV19; size: once; J: TRBJ1-4
DNA: TGTGCCAGCAGTCGCCGTCGGGACAGATCGCTTAGGGAGACTGAAGCTTTCTTT; CDR3: CASSRRRDRSLRETEAFF; D: TRBD1; V: TRBV27; size: once; J: TRBJ1-1
DNA: TGTGCCAGCAGCCCTACGGGGGGCAATCAGCCCCAGCATTTT; CDR3: CASSPTGGNQPQHF; D: .; V: TRBV16; size: .; J: TRBJ1-5
DNA: TGTGCCAGTAGTTTCGGGTTTCAGCCCCAGCATTTT; CDR3: CASSFGFQPQHF; D: .; V: TRBV19; size: .; J: TRBJ1-5
DNA: TGTGCCAGCAGCCCACTATCCCCAGGGGATGGTCAGCCCCAGCATTTT; CDR3: CASSPLSPGDGQPQHF; D: .; V: TRBV5-5; size: .; J: TRBJ1-5
DNA: TGTGCCAGCAGTTCGGGGGACAGGGTAGGCTCACCCCTCCACTTT; CDR3: CASSSGDRVGSPLHF; D: TRBD1; V: TRBV28; size: .; J: TRBJ1-6
DNA: TGTGCCAGCAGTAGGGACAGGGGGCAGTATTTT; CDR3: CASSRDRGQYF; D: TRBD1; V: TRBV12-3/TRBV12-4; size: once; J: TRBJ2-3
DNA: TGTGCCAGTACTCGGGCAGGGACCTACAATGAGCAGTTCTTC; CDR3: CASTRAGTYNEQFF; D: .; V: TRBV19; size: .; J: TRBJ2-1
DNA: TGCGCCAGCAGCCTCAACAGGGTTGAAGCTTTCTTT; CDR3: CASSLNRVEAFF; D: .; V: TRBV4-1; size: .; J: TRBJ1-1
DNA: TGTGCCAGCCGACACGGGGGGAGAGCCTACGAGCAGTACTTC; CDR3: CASRHGGRAYEQYF; D: TRBD2; V: TRBV6-6; size: .; J: TRBJ2-7
DNA: TGTGCCAGCAGCAAAGTGGGACAGGGTGCGACCCCGAATTCACCCCTCCACTTT; CDR3: CASSKVGQGATPNSPLHF; D: TRBD1; V: TRBV7-3; size: .; J: TRBJ1-6
DNA: TGTGCCAGCAGCCCCGAGGGGGCAAAACTGTTTTTT; CDR3: CASSPEGAKLFF; D: TRBD1; V: TRBV16; size: .; J: TRBJ1-4
DNA: TGTGCCAGCAGTTTATTGACAGGGAGATCCGTGGCGTCACCCCTCCACTTT; CDR3: CASSLLTGRSVASPLHF; D: TRBD1; V: TRBV28; size: .; J: TRBJ1-6
DNA: TGTGCCAGCAGTTGGGACAGAACTGAAGCTTTCTTT; CDR3: CASSWDRTEAFF; D: TRBD1; V: TRBV6-5; size: .; J: TRBJ1-1
DNA: TGTGCCAGCAGCCAAGGGGCCAGGGGGCTTTCACCCCTCCACTTT; CDR3: CASSQGARGLSPLHF; D: TRBD1; V: TRBV3-1/TRBV3-2; size: .; J: TRBJ1-6
DNA: TGTGCCAGCAGCGCGGACAGGGGGCAAGGCTACACCTTC; CDR3: CASSADRGQGYTF; D: TRBD1; V: TRBV9; size: .; J: TRBJ1-2
DNA: TGTGCCAGCCGAGCAATGGGGGCGGGGGGCCAGTACTTC; CDR3: CASRAMGAGGQYF; D: TRBD2; V: TRBV19; size: .; J: TRBJ2-5
DNA: TGTGCCAGCAGCCAAGATTTGCGGCAGGGTAATAACTATGGCTACACCTTC; CDR3: CASSQDLRQGNNYGYTF; D: .; V: TRBV14; size: .; J: TRBJ1-2
DNA: TGTGCCAGCAGCCTCCGGGACAGGGGACCCTACGAGCAGTACTTC; CDR3: CASSLRDRGPYEQYF; D: TRBD1; V: TRBV3-1/TRBV3-2; size: .; J: TRBJ2-7
DNA: TGCAGCGTTGTGGGACAGGCGATCCAAGAGACCCAGTACTTC; CDR3: CSVVGQAIQETQYF; D: TRBD1; V: TRBV29-1; size: once; J: TRBJ2-5
DNA: TGTGCCAGCAGTGAAGCGGAGGGTAGCTCCTACAATGAGCAGTTCTTC; CDR3: CASSEAEGSSYNEQFF; D: .; V: TRBV6-1; size: .; J: TRBJ2-1
DNA: TGTGCCAGCAGTTTATTGGACTTTTCGTGGGTCTCTAATGAAAAACTGTTTTTT; CDR3: CASSLLDFSWVSNEKLFF; D: .; V: TRBV28; size: .; J: TRBJ1-4
DNA: TGTGCCAGCAGTTACTCGGGCGGTAGCGGGGGCACAGATACGCAGTATTTT; CDR3: CASSYSGGSGGTDTQYF; D: TRBD2; V: TRBV6-2/TRBV6-3; size: .; J: TRBJ2-3
DNA: TGTGCCAGCAGTTGGGACAGGGAGAGCACAGATACGCAGTATTTT; CDR3: CASSWDRESTDTQYF; D: TRBD1; V: TRBV6-5; size: .; J: TRBJ2-3
DNA: TGCAGCGTCAAACAACACCAGGGCTACACTGAAGCTTTCTTT; CDR3: CSVKQHQGYTEAFF; D: .; V: TRBV29-1; size: once; J: TRBJ1-1
DNA: TGTGCCTGGAGTCCCGGGTCGCTGGCCTACGAGCAGTACTTC; CDR3: CAWSPGSLAYEQYF; D: .; V: TRBV30; size: .; J: TRBJ2-7
DNA: TGTGCCAGCAGCTTGCAGGGTTGGGACTATGGCTACACCTTC; CDR3: CASSLQGWDYGYTF; D: .; V: TRBV7-9; size: few; J: TRBJ1-2
DNA: TGTGCCAGCAGCCCCGCGAGGGCGAACTCGGGGGAGCAGTACTTC; CDR3: CASSPARANSGEQYF; D: .; V: TRBV5-4; size: .; J: TRBJ2-7
DNA: TGTGCCAGCAGCTTAGATGGAGCGGGGGAGCTGTTTTTT; CDR3: CASSLDGAGELFF; D: .; V: TRBV7-8; size: .; J: TRBJ2-2
DNA: TGTGCCAGTAGCAAGACAGGGGGCCGTCAGCCCCAGCATTTT; CDR3: CASSKTGGRQPQHF; D: TRBD1; V: TRBV19; size: .; J: TRBJ1-5
DNA: TGTGCCAGCAGCTCTGACAGGAGCTCTGGAAACACCATATATTTT; CDR3: CASSSDRSSGNTIYF; D: .; V: TRBV4-2; size: .; J: TRBJ1-3
DNA: TGTGCCAGCAGTGAAGAAGCAGGTTTAGCCAAAAACATTCAGTACTTC; CDR3: CASSEEAGLAKNIQYF; D: .; V: TRBV2; size: .; J: TRBJ2-4
DNA: TGTGCCAGCAGTTTAGCGGGGCTCACAGATACGCAGTATTTT; CDR3: CASSLAGLTDTQYF; D: .; V: TRBV28; size: .; J: TRBJ2-3
DNA: TGCAGCGTTGAAGCCATAGGCGGGGGGAGCACAGATACGCAGTATTTT; CDR3: CSVEAIGGGSTDTQYF; D: TRBD2; V: TRBV29-1; size: .; J: TRBJ2-3
DNA: TGTGCCAGCAGCGTAGCGGCAACTAGTAAGACTGAAGCTTTCTTT; CDR3: CASSVAATSKTEAFF; D: .; V: TRBV9; size: .; J: TRBJ1-1
DNA: TGCGCCAGCAGCCAACAGCGCCCCCCGAACGGGGAGCTGTTTTTT; CDR3: CASSQQRPPNGELFF; D: .; V: TRBV4-1; size: .; J: TRBJ2-2
DNA: TGTGCCATCACTACCGGGGGGGCGGACACTGAAGCTTTCTTT; CDR3: CAITTGGADTEAFF; D: .; V: TRBV10-3; size: .; J: TRBJ1-1
DNA: TGCAGCGTTGGCGGGACAGGGGTTGACTATGGCTACACCTTC; CDR3: CSVGGTGVDYGYTF; D: TRBD1; V: TRBV29-1; size: .; J: TRBJ1-2
DNA: TGTGCCAGCAGCGAGAGGGCGGCCTATGGCTACACCTTC; CDR3: CASSERAAYGYTF; D: .; V: TRBV12-3/TRBV12-4; size: .; J: TRBJ1-2
DNA: TGCAGCGTTGGATTTGTAGGGGGAAACGAGCAGTACTTC; CDR3: CSVGFVGGNEQYF; D: .; V: TRBV29-1; size: .; J: TRBJ2-7
DNA: TGTGCCTGGAGTCAGGGAAGCGGGCCTTACGAGCAGTACTTC; CDR3: CAWSQGSGPYEQYF; D: .; V: TRBV30; size: .; J: TRBJ2-7
DNA: TGTGCCAGCAGAGGCGGCAATGAGCAGTTCTTC; CDR3: CASRGGNEQFF; D: .; V: TRBV2; size: .; J: TRBJ2-1
DNA: TGTGCCAGCAGTTTTTTGACAGGGAGCAATCAGCCCCAGCATTTT; CDR3: CASSFLTGSNQPQHF; D: TRBD1; V: TRBV28; size: .; J: TRBJ1-5
DNA: TGTGCCAGCAGTCTCTACAGGGGAATTAACTATGGCTACACCTTC; CDR3: CASSLYRGINYGYTF; D: TRBD1; V: TRBV28; size: .; J: TRBJ1-2
DNA: TGTGCCAGCACCCAACAGGGGAGAAGGACTGAAGCTTTCTTT; CDR3: CASTQQGRRTEAFF; D: TRBD1; V: TRBV28; size: .; J: TRBJ1-1
DNA: TGTGCCAGCAGCGCCGCCGGGGGCACAGATACGCAGTATTTT; CDR3: CASSAAGGTDTQYF; D: .; V: TRBV9; size: .; J: TRBJ2-3